The rows below give T cell receptor beta chains drawn from one sample of a study of T cell responses to AZD1222 COVID-19 vaccine. Data came from immunoSEQ multiplex PCR; TCRdb stores just in-frame clones and leaves some out. Here the sample spans 140,000 to 150,000 clones, roughly 88% being singletons. This sample comprised peripheral blood, obtained on day 0 of AZD1222 vaccination. Source of these receptors: an adult in good health. Both conserved end residues are part of each CDR3. D genes are given only for firm matches. Size is stated for part of the rows, as once, few or many counts, or as a class when the clone is expanded.

J gene,clone size,V gene,D gene,CDR3 DNA,CDR3 protein
TRBJ2-2,.,TRBV20-1,TRBD2,TGCAGTGCTAGTGCGCGGGGGAGGGTGTTTTTT,CSASARGRVFF
TRBJ1-4,.,TRBV5-4,.,TGTGCCAGCAGCTTGGGTTCACGGCCTAATGAAAAACTGTTTTTT,CASSLGSRPNEKLFF
TRBJ1-2,.,TRBV19,.,TGTGCCAGTAGTATATATGACGGATATGGCTACACCTTC,CASSIYDGYGYTF
TRBJ1-3,.,TRBV2,.,TGTGCCAGCAGTGCCGGGCGGCCATCCTCTGGAAACACCATATATTTT,CASSAGRPSSGNTIYF
TRBJ1-2,.,TRBV27,.,TGTGCCAGCAGTTTACGAGGGGATGGCTACACCTTC,CASSLRGDGYTF
TRBJ1-2,.,TRBV3-1/TRBV3-2,TRBD1,TGTGCCAGCAGCCGGGACAGGGTGGTTGGTTACACCTTC,CASSRDRVVGYTF
TRBJ2-1,.,TRBV7-9,.,TGTGCCAGCCACTCGAACTCCTACAATGAGCAGTTCTTC,CASHSNSYNEQFF
TRBJ2-7,.,TRBV16,TRBD2,TGTGCCAGCAGCCCCGAACCTAGCGGGGGACTCTGGGAGCAGTACTTC,CASSPEPSGGLWEQYF
TRBJ2-1,.,TRBV29-1,TRBD2,TGCAGCGTTGGGGATTACCAGCGGGGGTCAAATGAGCAGTTCTTC,CSVGDYQRGSNEQFF
TRBJ2-7,.,TRBV5-4,.,TGTGCCAGCAGATTACATACAGGCTCATCCGAGCAGTACTTC,CASRLHTGSSEQYF
TRBJ2-1,.,TRBV5-6,TRBD2,TGTGCCAGCAGCCTATTCCGGAATAGCGGGGACAACAATGAGCAGTTCTTC,CASSLFRNSGDNNEQFF
TRBJ1-1,.,TRBV5-1,.,TGCGCCAGCAGCCAGGACCCGGGCCGAAACACTGAAGCTTTCTTT,CASSQDPGRNTEAFF
TRBJ2-1,.,TRBV24-1,TRBD1,TGTGCCACCAGTGATCCACGGACAGGGGAGCACAATGAGCAGTTCTTC,CATSDPRTGEHNEQFF
TRBJ1-6,.,TRBV4-3,.,TGCGCCAGCAGCCAAAAGTTACAGAACAATAATTCACCCCTCCACTTT,CASSQKLQNNNSPLHF
TRBJ1-1,.,TRBV7-9,.,TGTGCCAGCAGCCAAACACTGAACACTGAAGCTTTCTTT,CASSQTLNTEAFF
TRBJ2-5,.,TRBV12-3/TRBV12-4,.,TGTGCCAGCAGTTTTGGTGAGACCCAGTACTTC,CASSFGETQYF
TRBJ1-6,.,TRBV18,.,TGTGCCAGCTCACCATGGGAGGGGGAGAATTCACCCCTCCACTTT,CASSPWEGENSPLHF
TRBJ2-7,.,TRBV6-6,.,TGTGCCAGCTGTTCTCAAGTGGGGCAGGGCTCCTACGAGCAGTACTTC,CASCSQVGQGSYEQYF
TRBJ2-1,.,TRBV7-2,.,TGTGCCAGCAGCTTAGTCCACAGCTACTACGATGAGCAGTTCTTC,CASSLVHSYYDEQFF
TRBJ2-2,once,TRBV27,.,TGTGCCAGCAGTTTATGGCTAGGGGTCGAAGCCGGGGAGCTGTTTTTT,CASSLWLGVEAGELFF
TRBJ2-3,.,TRBV10-3,TRBD1,TGTGCCATACGCGGGACAGGGGACACAGATACGCAGTATTTT,CAIRGTGDTDTQYF
TRBJ2-7,.,TRBV5-1,.,TGCGCCAGCAGCCCCGTGGGGTTTGTCTCCTACGAGCAGTACTTC,CASSPVGFVSYEQYF
TRBJ1-5,.,TRBV9,.,TGTGCCAGCAGCGGAAGGGCCGATCAGCCCCAGCATTTT,CASSGRADQPQHF
TRBJ1-2,.,TRBV9,.,TGTGCCAGCAGCGTAGACCCGGGCGTGCGGGGCTACACCTTC,CASSVDPGVRGYTF
TRBJ1-1,.,TRBV19,.,TGTGCCACCTTTAGAGGGGGGAACACTGAAGCTTTCTTT,CATFRGGNTEAFF
TRBJ1-2,.,TRBV7-2,TRBD1,TGTGCCAGCAGGCCCGCACTCCCGGGACAGGGGCGGAACTATGGCTACACCTTC,CASRPALPGQGRNYGYTF
TRBJ1-2,.,TRBV19,.,TGTGCCAGTACAACCGGGTCAGGCCCTTCTGGCTACACCTTC,CASTTGSGPSGYTF
TRBJ2-3,.,TRBV7-3,.,TGTGCCAGCAGCTTAGCCACAGATACGCAGTATTTT,CASSLATDTQYF